This entry concerns a single T cell receptor (beta chain). This sample stems from a study of OX40 agonist ivuxolimab in advanced cancers. From germline, CDR1 is MNHEY and CDR2 SVGAGI. The CDR3 covers 15 residues. J gave up 0 bases and V 6 bases, and 2 bases lay outside the gene matches. This table comes from immunoSEQ multiplex PCR, and its TCRdb copy is limited to in-frame clones, with some not included. Of about 90,000 clones detected, approximately 90% appear once; the ten largest clones hold about 0.35%. J is TRBJ2-3 and V is TRBV6-5; TRBD2 matches 11 bases. The input for sequencing was CD4+ or CD8+ T cells sorted from blood, taken in a trial of the OX40 agonist ivuxolimab. The TCR was taken from an adult with an advanced solid tumor such as melanoma, head and neck, liver or kidney cancer. The CDR3 sequence: CASRRTSGSTDTQYF. DNA of the CDR3: TGTGCCAGCAGAAGGACTAGCGGGAGCACAGATACGCAGTATTTT.